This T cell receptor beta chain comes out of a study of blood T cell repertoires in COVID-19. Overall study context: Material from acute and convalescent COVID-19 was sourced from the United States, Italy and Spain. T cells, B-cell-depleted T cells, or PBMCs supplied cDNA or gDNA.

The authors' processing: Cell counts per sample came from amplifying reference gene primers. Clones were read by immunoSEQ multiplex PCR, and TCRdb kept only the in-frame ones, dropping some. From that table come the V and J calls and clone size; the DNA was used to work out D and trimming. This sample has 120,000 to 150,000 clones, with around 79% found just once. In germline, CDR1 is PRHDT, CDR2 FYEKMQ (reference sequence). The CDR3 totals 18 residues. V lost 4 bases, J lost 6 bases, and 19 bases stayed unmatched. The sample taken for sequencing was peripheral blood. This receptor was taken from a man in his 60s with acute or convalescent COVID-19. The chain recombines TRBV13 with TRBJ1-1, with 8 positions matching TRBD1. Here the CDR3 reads CASSSYTGQGVEGSEAFF. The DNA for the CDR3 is TGTGCCAGCAGCTCCTACACTGGACAGGGCGTAGAAGGGTCTGAAGCTTTCTTT.